These 22 T cell receptor beta chains were sequenced from one sample in a study of neurological immune-mediated disorders. TCRdb fed the 5' RACE reads into MiXCR, producing one record per CDR3 protein. The sample consists of fewer than 75,000 distinct CDR3 sequences, nearly 3.5% of them appearing once. The sample comprised PBMCs. The receptors were gathered from a man aged 35-49 years with multiple sclerosis.

At least ten counts were recorded for this clonotype. The chain links TRBV20-1 to TRBJ2-3; 7 nucleotides agree with TRBD2. Germline V gene sequence: CDR1 DFQATT, CDR2 SNEGSKA (reference sequence). J was trimmed by 3 bases and V by 6 bases; bases with no gene match: 12. The CDR3 totals 15 residues. CDR3 sequence (DNA): TGCAGTGCCCTGGTCTACAGCGGGACTACAGATACGCAGTATTTT. It is translated as CSALVYSGTTDTQYF.

This clonotype was counted ten times or more. The rearrangement uses TRBV20-1 and TRBJ2-3; D gene uncertain. Germline V gene data show CDR1 as DFQATT and CDR2 as SNEGSKA (reference sequence). The CDR3 is 15 amino acids. V lost 3 bases to trimming and J lost 0 bases, with 13 bases between them. Written as DNA, the CDR3 is TGCAGTGCTAGCGCTCGCACTCATAGCACAGATACGCAGTATTTT. This gives the protein CSASARTHSTDTQYF.

This clonotype occurred many times. The chain links TRBV5-1 to TRBJ1-1; 11 positions match TRBD1. The CDR3 sequence is 18 residues long. In germline, CDR1 is SGHRS, CDR2 YFSETQ. V lost 0 bases, J lost 5 bases, and 12 bases stayed unmatched. The CDR3 coding sequence is TGCGCCAGCAGCTTGGCCTCCGGACAGGGGGCAGTAAGGACTGAAGCTTTCTTT. Protein sequence: CASSLASGQGAVRTEAFF.

This clonotype was seen at least ten times. The chain is built from TRBV6-5 and TRBJ2-1; 8 bases line up with TRBD1. CDR1 is MNHEY and CDR2 is SVGAGI in the germline V gene. The ends lost 6 bases at V and 0 bases at J; junction bases unmatched: 7. The CDR3 extends over 16 amino acids. The CDR3 here is CASSRRTGSSYNEQFF. CDR3 coding DNA: TGTGCCAGCAGCCGCCGGACAGGGAGCTCCTACAATGAGCAGTTCTTC.

This clonotype was seen more than once but under ten times. A clone one base away is much larger, so this may be a read error. This rearrangement joins TRBV6-1 to TRBJ2-5; either TRBD1 or TRBD2 may fit D (5 bases each). This CDR3 is 12 amino acids long. Germline CDR1 and CDR2: MNHNS and SASEGT. CDR3 sequence: CDSRDRMETQYF. CDR3 coding DNA: TGTGACAGTAGGGACCGTATGGAGACCCAGTACTTC.

This clonotype was counted at least ten times. The rearrangement links TRBV20-1 to TRBJ2-4; 9 bases match TRBD2. This CDR3 comprises 15 residues. V shed 6 bases and J 9 bases; nucleotides not matched to a gene: 15. CDR1 and CDR2 from the germline V gene are DFQATT and SNEGSKA (reference sequence). The CDR3 DNA follows: TGCAGTGCGAGGAGTAGAGCGGGAGGCCCTATCATTCAGTACTTC. It specifies CSARSRAGGPIIQYF.

About this clonotype itself: An end of the junction differs from the germline gene, which may be a read error. V and J are TRBV15 and TRBJ1-5, with TRBD1 matching 9 bases. The length of the CDR3 is 17 residues. Germline V gene data show CDR1 as LNHNV and CDR2 as YYDKDF (reference sequence). For the CDR3, the DNA is TGTGCCACCAGCAGAAAACAGGGGGCAGTTTTCAATCAGACCCAGAATTTT. It encodes CATSRKQGAVFNQTQNF. Together with reference TRBV15 and TRBJ1-5, the CDR3 gives the full variable domain: DAMVIQNPRYQVTQFGKPVTLSCSQTLNHNVMYWYQQKSSQAPKLLFHYYDKDFNNEADTPDNFQSRRPNTSFCFLDIRSPGLGDTAMYLCATSRKQGAVFNQTQNFGDGTRLSIL.

This clonotype was recorded many times. The J gene is TRBJ2-2, the V gene TRBV18; maybe TRBD1 (6 bases). Germline CDR1 and CDR2: KGHSH and LQKENI. This CDR3 comprises 16 residues. The V end lost 4 bases, the J end lost 1 base, and 13 bases lay between the germline ends. CDR3 nucleotides: TGTGCCAGCTCACTTTCTCGGACAGAGAACACCGGGGAGCTGTTTTTT. The encoded protein is CASSLSRTENTGELFF.

This clonotype was counted ten times or more. The chain's CDR3 is CRAGEGLDYGYTF. CDR3 in DNA: TGCAGGGCGGGAGAGGGGCTTGACTATGGCTACACCTTC. V and J are TRBV20-1 and TRBJ1-2, with D possibly TRBD1 on 5 matching bases. CDR3 length: 13 amino acids. The V gene's germline CDR1 is DFQATT and CDR2 SNEGSKA (reference sequence).

This clonotype was seen at least ten times. The genes are TRBV5-1 and TRBJ2-1, with TRBD1 matching over 8 bases. V was pared by 8 bases and J by 0 bases, with 7 bases of the junction left unmatched. CDR1 and CDR2 (germline): SGHRS, YFSETQ. This CDR3 contains 15 residues. CDR3 sequence reads: CASRETGDSYNEQFF. DNA for the CDR3: TGCGCCAGTAGGGAGACAGGGGACTCCTACAATGAGCAGTTCTTC.

This clonotype is medium-sized within its sample. The rearrangement joins TRBV7-8 to TRBJ1-1; D gene unclear. The CDR3 consists of 16 residues. Germline CDR1 is SGHVS and CDR2 is FQNEAQ. V gave up 2 bases and J gave up 0 bases, with 13 bases separating them. CDR3 coding DNA: TGTGCCAGCAGCTTACTCGTCGGGGTAATGAACACTGAAGCTTTCTTT. Its protein product is CASSLLVGVMNTEAFF.

Many counts were recorded for this clonotype. The chain employs TRBV20-1 and TRBJ2-7; D is perhaps TRBD2 (5 bases). The V end lost 0 bases, the J end lost 6 bases, and 12 bases lay between the germline ends. Germline CDR1 is DFQATT and CDR2 is SNEGSKA (reference sequence). The CDR3 runs to 13 residues. For the CDR3, the DNA is TGCAGTGCTAGAGATAACCCCGGGGTCGAGCAGTACTTC. It translates to CSARDNPGVEQYF.

In this sample, this clonotype turned up many times. This chain uses TRBV5-1 with TRBJ1-1; D is unresolved. The CDR3 covers 14 residues. Trimming removed 1 base from V and 0 bases from J, with 7 bases in between. Germline V CDR1 and CDR2: SGHRS, YFSETQ. The CDR3: CASSLNRLNTEAFF. DNA of the CDR3: TGCGCCAGCAGCTTGAACAGACTGAACACTGAAGCTTTCTTT.

In regard to this clonotype: A single base separates this from a much larger clone, so it may be a read error. The chain carries TRBV20-1 and TRBJ2-7; no definite D call. V lost 7 bases to trimming and J lost 1 base, with 11 bases between them. Germline V CDR1 and CDR2: DFQATT, SNEGSKA (reference sequence). This CDR3 is built from 12 residues. CDR3 protein: CSDIPLSYEQYF. The CDR3 DNA reads as TGCAGTGATATACCATTGTCCTACGAGCAGTACTTC.

This clonotype was seen many times. V is TRBV5-1 and J is TRBJ1-5; TRBD1 aligns across 9 bases. Germline CDR1 SGHRS, CDR2 YFSETQ. CDR3 length equals 15 residues. The J segment lost 7 bases and the V segment lost 3 bases, leaving 8 bases of the junction unmatched. CDR3 amino acids: CASSWTGEFGQPQHF. The CDR3 nucleotides are TGCGCCAGCAGCTGGACAGGGGAGTTCGGGCAGCCCCAGCATTTT.

This clonotype was recorded many times. The chain recombines TRBV5-1 with TRBJ1-6, with D tentatively TRBD1 (6 bases). Germline CDR1 is SGHRS and CDR2 is YFSETQ. The CDR3 contains 16 residues. V lost 4 bases and J lost 8, with 19 bases in between. CDR3 residues: CASSLLDRLNHSPLHF. CDR3 DNA sequence: TGCGCCAGCAGCCTCCTGGACAGATTGAACCATTCACCCCTCCACTTT.

There are many counts of this clonotype. This chain connects TRBV7-9 to TRBJ1-5; no definite D call. This CDR3 has 12 residues. V was shortened by 4 bases and J by 9 bases, with 10 bases between the two germline ends. The germline CDR1 and CDR2 sequences are SEHNR and FQNEAQ (reference sequence). The CDR3 sequence is CASSSGVRPQHF. In nucleotides, the CDR3 is TGTGCCAGCAGCTCCGGAGTCAGGCCCCAGCATTTT.

This clonotype occurred many times. The J gene is TRBJ2-1, the V gene TRBV5-6; tentatively, D is TRBD2 (6 bases). CDR3 size: 15 residues. The germline CDR1 and CDR2 sequences are SGHDT and YYEEEE. Trimming removed 0 bases from V and 8 bases from J, with 15 bases in between. CDR3 DNA sequence: TGTGCCAGCAGCTTGGCTCGGGAGAAGGTATATGAGCAGTTCTTC. Amino acid sequence: CASSLAREKVYEQFF.

This clonotype occurred many times. A clone one base away is much larger, so this may be a read error. The chain recombines TRBV2 with TRBJ1-1, with TRBD1 matching over 9 bases. J lost 1 base, V lost 6 bases, and 0 bases had no gene match. Germline CDR1 SNHLY, CDR2 FYNNEI. This CDR3 comprises 13 residues. Here the CDR3 DNA reads TGTGCCAGCAGGGGACAGGGGAACACTGAAGCTTTCTTT. Translation: CASRGQGNTEAFF.

This clonotype was observed many times. The chain links TRBV6-6 to TRBJ2-1; 9 nucleotides line up with TRBD1. V shed 11 bases and J 5 bases; nucleotides not matched to a gene: 10. This CDR3 has 14 residues. Germline V CDR1 and CDR2: MNHNY, SVGAGI (reference sequence). The CDR3 loop reads CAGRGTGNHNEQFF. CDR3 nucleotide sequence: TGTGCCGGGCGTGGGACAGGGAATCACAATGAGCAGTTCTTC.

CDR3 amino acids: CASSFQGGNTGELFF. The CDR3, as DNA: TGTGCCAGCAGCTTCCAGGGCGGGAACACCGGGGAGCTGTTTTTT. This sequence joins TRBV7-2 and TRBJ2-2, with a weak D call TRBD1 (5 bases). The V end lost 3 bases, the J end lost 1 base, and 9 bases lay between the germline ends. CDR1 SGHTA and CDR2 FQGNSA come from the germline V gene. The CDR3 consists of 15 residues.

This clonotype was seen at least ten times. The chain carries TRBV5-1 and TRBJ2-2; no clear D. Germline V gene lookup returns CDR1 SGHRS and CDR2 YFSETQ. V lost 4 bases and J 2 bases, leaving 15 bases between the germline ends. The CDR3 extends over 16 amino acids. This CDR3 reads CASSLLTRPNTGELFF. In DNA form, the CDR3 reads TGCGCCAGCAGCCTATTGACCAGACCCAACACCGGGGAGCTGTTTTTT. Combining the CDR3 with reference TRBV5-1 and TRBJ2-2 gives the whole variable domain KAGVTQTPRYLIKTRGQQVTLSCSPISGHRSVSWYQQTPGQGLQFLFEYFSETQRNKGNFPGRFSGRQFSNSRSEMNVSTLELGDSALYLCASSLLTRPNTGELFFGEGSRLTVL.